This entry concerns a single T cell receptor beta chain. These data are taken from a study of CD8 T cells in Susac syndrome. The authors carried out high-throughput sequencing of TCR beta. They applied it to CD8+ and CD4+ T cells obtained from blood. Random hexamers were used to reverse transcribe 0.5 to 1 ug of RNA. The authors amplified TCR beta CDR3 across 54 Vbeta and 13 Jbeta using immunoSEQ multiplex PCR. TCRdb passed the immunoSEQ multiplex PCR reads through MiXCR, listing each CDR3 protein once. The repertoire includes about 110,000 distinct CDR3 sequences, around 97% of them detected once, and more than 0.095% sits in the top ten. The CDR3 spans 13 residues. V lost 2 bases and J lost 12; bases outside the gene matches: 9. Germline CDR1 reads DFQATT; CDR2 reads SNEGSKA (reference sequence).

Material for sequencing was CD4+ T cells from PBMCs. This sequence originates from a human donor in good health. The chain employs TRBV20-1 and TRBJ2-5, with TRBD2 matching over 10 bases. CDR3 loop: CSARLPGLAFEYF. CDR3 DNA sequence: TGCAGTGCTAGATTGCCGGGACTAGCGTTCGAGTACTTC.